The 18 T cell receptor beta chains below come from one sample, sequenced in a study of blood T cells in healthy people across ages. A sample-barcoded 5' primer and a J-beta primer mix were used in a second PCR of roughly 6 to 12 cycles. TCRdb called the 5' RACE reads again in MiXCR, with one record for every CDR3 protein. This sample yields about 730,000 distinct CDR3 sequences, of which about 42% are seen a single time; around a fifth belongs to the top ten. Source material: blood. The source is a woman aged 55-70 years in good health.

This clonotype was recorded a few times. The rearrangement uses TRBV4-2 and TRBJ1-4, with a tentative D call TRBD1 (6 bases). V lost 3 bases, J lost 0 bases, and 14 bases lay in between. CDR3 size: 17 residues. CDR1 and CDR2 (germline): LGHNA, YNFKEQ. The CDR3 sequence: CASSQGARAATNEKLFF. The DNA of the CDR3 is TGTGCCAGCAGCCAGGGGGCGCGGGCGGCAACTAATGAAAAACTGTTTTTT.

The rearrangement uses TRBV28 and TRBJ2-7, with 8 bases fitting TRBD1. The J call may be wrong; the DNA end is better matched by TRBJ2-4. The V gene's germline CDR1 is MDHEN and CDR2 SYDVKM. CDR3 size: 17 residues. As DNA, the CDR3 is TGTGCCAGCAGGGAAGGACAGGGCGCTACCTTAAAAAACATTCAGTACTTC. Residues: CASREGQGATLKNIQYF.

The chain is built from TRBV7-2 and TRBJ2-7, with D perhaps assigned TRBD1 or TRBD2 (5 bases each). Trimming shortened V by 2 bases and J by 7 bases, and 6 bases separated the two germline ends. CDR1 is SGHTA and CDR2 is FQGNSA in the germline V gene. The CDR3 spans 11 residues. Here the CDR3 reads CTSSLWGEQYF. CDR3 in DNA: TGTACCAGCAGCTTATGGGGGGAGCAGTACTTC.

This clonotype has a handful of counts. This chain joins TRBV7-9 and TRBJ1-4, with D unclear. Germline V gives CDR1 SEHNR, CDR2 FQNEAQ (reference sequence). The CDR3 length is 14 residues. Trimming cost V 1 base and J 7 bases, with 10 bases left between them. The CDR3: CASSLEIASEKLFF. DNA of the CDR3: TGTGCCAGCAGCTTAGAGATCGCGAGTGAAAAACTGTTTTTT.

The chain recombines TRBV4-2 with TRBJ2-7; 8 nucleotides match TRBD1. Germline CDR1 and CDR2: LGHNA and YNFKEQ. The CDR3 sequence is 19 residues long. J gave up 0 bases and V 0 bases, and 13 bases lay outside the gene matches. CDR3 bases: TGTGCCAGCAGCCAAGATAGTCCGGGACAGGTGGGGAGCTCCTACGAGCAGTACTTC. It encodes CASSQDSPGQVGSSYEQYF.

This clonotype was picked up a small number of times. V and J are TRBV4-2 and TRBJ2-7; D ambiguous. The CDR3 runs 15 residues. Per germline, CDR1 LGHNA and CDR2 YNFKEQ. V gave up 0 bases and J gave up 2 bases, with 11 bases separating them. CDR3 nucleotides: TGTGCCAGCAGCCAAGATCTGGACGCGACCTACGAGCAGTACTTC. It yields the protein CASSQDLDATYEQYF.

This chain links TRBV20-1 with TRBJ2-5; D could derive from TRBD1 or TRBD2 (5 bases each). The V and J ends lost 1 base and 11 bases respectively, with 29 bases between them. This CDR3 spans 17 amino acids. Germline loops: CDR1 DFQATT, CDR2 SNEGSKA (reference sequence). The CDR3 sequence: CSARGDPVGLSYNEQYF. The CDR3, as DNA: TGCAGTGCTAGAGGGGACCCGGTAGGGTTGTCCTACAATGAGCAGTACTTC.

This chain joins TRBV20-1 and TRBJ2-3; 8 bases fit TRBD2. Looked up from germline, CDR1 is DFQATT and CDR2 is SNEGSKA (reference sequence). V trimming: 6 bases; J trimming: 5 bases; junction bases outside the gene matches: 10. CDR3 length equals 14 residues. This CDR3 is CSAKGLASLDTQYF. CDR3 coding DNA: TGCAGTGCAAAAGGACTAGCCTCGTTAGATACGCAGTATTTT.

V is TRBV27 and J is TRBJ2-1, with 9 bases lining up with TRBD2. The ends lost 4 bases at V and 1 base at J; junction bases unmatched: 2. CDR1 is MNHEY, CDR2 SMNVEV, per germline (reference sequence). The CDR3 has 15 amino acids. The CDR3 coding sequence is TGTGCCAGCAGTTGGCTAGCGGGATCCTACAATGAGCAGTTCTTC. It codes for CASSWLAGSYNEQFF.

The rearrangement joins TRBV7-2 to TRBJ2-7, with D maybe TRBD1 (6 bases). The CDR3 covers 13 residues. Germline loops: CDR1 SGHTA, CDR2 FQGNSA. Trimming took 4 bases from V and 3 from J, leaving 10 bases between them. The CDR3 nucleotides read TGTGCCAGCAGCTCGACAGGTTACTACGAGCAGTACTTC. It is translated as CASSSTGYYEQYF.

Concerning this clonotype itself: A clone one base away is much larger, so this may be a read error. The chain links TRBV4-2 to TRBJ1-2; a weak D match, TRBD1 (5 bases). V gave up 4 bases and J gave up 8 bases, with 17 bases separating them. The CDR3 covers 14 residues. Germline V gene lookup returns CDR1 LGHNA and CDR2 YNFKEQ. The CDR3 DNA is TGTGCCAGCAGCCTGACGGGCCAAGGGGTAGGCTACACCTTC. Translation: CASSLTGQGVGYTF.

This clonotype has only a few counts. The chain uses TRBV5-1 and TRBJ2-3; 7 bases map to TRBD2. The J segment lost 3 bases and the V segment lost 8 bases, leaving 12 bases of the junction unmatched. The CDR3 extends over 15 amino acids. CDR1 SGHRS and CDR2 YFSETQ come from the germline V gene. The CDR3 DNA is TGCGCCAGTCGGGGGTCGGGAGGAGTTACAGATACGCAGTATTTT. Protein: CASRGSGGVTDTQYF. Based on the CDR3 plus reference TRBV5-1 and TRBJ2-3, the full variable domain is KAGVTQTPRYLIKTRGQQVTLSCSPISGHRSVSWYQQTPGQGLQFLFEYFSETQRNKGNFPGRFSGRQFSNSRSEMNVSTLELGDSALYLCASRGSGGVTDTQYFGPGTRLTVL.

At least ten counts were recorded for this clonotype. CDR3 region: CASSYGTEETQYF. The CDR3 bases are TGTGCCAGCAGCTACGGGACAGAGGAGACCCAGTACTTC. This chain connects TRBV7-2 to TRBJ2-5; TRBD1 matches at 7 bases. V dropped 4 bases and J dropped 5; count of bases not matched to a gene: 4. Germline V gene lookup returns CDR1 SGHTA and CDR2 FQGNSA. The CDR3 loop spans 13 amino acids.

The gene calls are TRBV20-1 and TRBJ2-3; 8 bases align to TRBD2. Germline V CDR1 and CDR2: DFQATT, SNEGSKA (reference sequence). The CDR3 sequence is 14 residues long. After removal of 5 bases from V and 5 bases from J, the junction contained 9 bases not matched to a gene. The CDR3 DNA reads TGCAGTGCTCCCGGGGCGGGGGGAGTAGATACGCAGTATTTT. Translating gives CSAPGAGGVDTQYF.

This sequence joins TRBV27 and TRBJ2-7, with a possible D match to TRBD2 (5 bases). The V end lost 0 bases, the J end lost 0 bases, and 9 bases lay between the germline ends. The V gene's germline CDR1 is MNHEY and CDR2 SMNVEV (reference sequence). This CDR3 comprises 15 residues. CDR3 sequence: CASSLSSAASYEQYF. The CDR3 DNA is TGTGCCAGCAGTTTATCCTCAGCGGCCTCCTACGAGCAGTACTTC.

This sequence joins TRBV20-1 and TRBJ2-3; a weak D match, TRBD2 (6 bases). Looked up from germline, CDR1 is DFQATT and CDR2 is SNEGSKA (reference sequence). The ends were cut back, 5 bases at V and 5 bases at J, with 20 bases in the middle. The CDR3 extends over 15 amino acids. In DNA, the CDR3 is TGCAGTGCTGTCACTAGCTCCCTGAGAGGAGATACGCAGTATTTT. Amino acid sequence: CSAVTSSLRGDTQYF.

A remark on this clonotype: One end of the junction varies from germline; a read error may be responsible. The CDR3 is CAGSVGTSGTADTQYF. The CDR3 nucleotides are TGTGCCGGCAGCGTTGGGACTAGCGGGACAGCAGATACGCAGTATTTT. V usage is TRBV7-2 and J usage is TRBJ2-3; 13 nucleotides match TRBD2. Germline CDR1 and CDR2: SGHTA and FQGNSA. CDR3 size: 16 residues.

The chain recombines TRBV28 with TRBJ1-2; TRBD1 might be the D (5 bases). CDR1 MDHEN and CDR2 SYDVKM come from the germline V gene. The CDR3 has 14 residues. V lost 5 bases and J lost 2, with 12 bases in between. CDR3 coding DNA: TGTGCCAGCAGTGGGGGACCGCAAAACTATGGCTACACCTTC. Translating it yields CASSGGPQNYGYTF.